This TCR beta chain emerged from a study of blood T cell repertoires in COVID-19. Looking at the study overall: Specimens from acute and convalescent COVID-19 originated in the United States, Italy and Spain.

In the study's own analysis: Amplification with reference gene primers provided the estimates of nucleated cell counts. Sequencing used immunoSEQ multiplex PCR; TCRdb keeps in-frame clones, though not all of them. The V and J calls and the clone size are those of that table, but D and trimming were determined from the DNA. The table lists 150,000 to 200,000 clones, around 80% of them singletons. The CDR3 has 14 residues. Germline lookup yields CDR1 SNHLY and CDR2 FYNNEI. The V gene end was trimmed by 8 bases and the J gene end by 5 bases; junction bases not matched to a gene: 8. Those enrolled, adults aged roughly 18 to 100 years, came from around 25 US areas. Membership in each cohort depended on participant-reported clinical history.

The sample comprised PBMCs or T cells enriched from blood (not recorded which). The gene calls are TRBV2 and TRBJ1-1, with 10 bases that match TRBD1. The TCR was taken from a man aged 45-65 years who had recovered from COVID-19. In DNA, the CDR3 is TGTGCCAGCGTAAAGACAGGGGGCGGAACTGAAGCTTTCTTT. Encoded protein: CASVKTGGGTEAFF.